These 9 T cell receptor beta chains were all obtained from the same sample, sequenced in a study of T cells after yellow fever vaccination. A single record per CDR3 protein comes from TCRdb applying MiXCR to the 5' RACE reads. The table lists tens of thousands of distinct CDR3 sequences, 7.5% to 9% of them singletons. The sample here was CD8+ T cells sorted from PBMCs, taken on the day of the yellow fever booster vaccination. The origin of the receptors is a man younger than 40 who received the YFV17D yellow fever vaccine.

The chain carries TRBV7-2 and TRBJ2-7; TRBD1 aligns across 7 bases. The germline V gene has CDR1 SGHTA and CDR2 FQGNSA. The V and J ends lost 5 bases and 4 bases, in that order; junction bases with no gene match: 8. The CDR3 is made up of 14 amino acids. DNA for the CDR3: TGTGCCAGCAGCCCCCGGGACAGAAATTACGAGCAGTACTTC. Protein product: CASSPRDRNYEQYF.

The rearrangement joins TRBV4-3 to TRBJ2-3; 7 nucleotides agree with TRBD2. Germline assignment: CDR1 LGHNA and CDR2 YSLEER. This CDR3 spans 14 amino acids. V lost 1 base and J lost 7; bases outside the gene matches: 5. CDR3: CASSQVSGTYTQYF. CDR3 DNA: TGCGCCAGCAGCCAAGTAAGCGGGACGTATACGCAGTATTTT.

Only a few counts were recorded for this clonotype. V gene TRBV7-2 combines with J gene TRBJ2-2; a possible D gene is TRBD2 (6 bases). Trimming shortened V by 5 bases and J by 5 bases, and 21 bases separated the two germline ends. Per germline, CDR1 SGHTA and CDR2 FQGNSA. The CDR3 is 17 amino acids. The CDR3 protein is CASSPLAWLAGTGELFF. CDR3 coding DNA: TGTGCCAGCAGCCCCCTAGCGTGGCTAGCTGGTACCGGGGAGCTGTTTTTT.

Here the CDR3 DNA reads TGTGCCAGCAGTTTCAGGGAGGGAGTTAGAGATACGCAGTATTTT. It translates to CASSFREGVRDTQYF. The V gene is TRBV12-3 or TRBV12-4, the J gene TRBJ2-3; 7 bases line up with TRBD2. V was clipped by 3 bases and J by 5 bases; unmatched bases: 8. This CDR3 is 15 amino acids long.

This clonotype appeared many times. The V call is TRBV30, the J call TRBJ2-5; D perhaps matches TRBD2 (6 bases). The V end was cut by 3 bases, the J end by 4 bases, with 21 bases between. CDR1 is GTSNPN, CDR2 SVGIG, per germline (reference sequence). The CDR3 is 16 amino acids. CDR3 nucleotide sequence: TGTGCCTGGAGGTCACTAGCAGGCAGACTGGGAGAGACCCAGTACTTC. Residues: CAWRSLAGRLGETQYF.

This clonotype was recorded at least ten times. The chain has TRBV5-1 and TRBJ1-2; D might be TRBD1 (5 bases). Germline CDR1 reads SGHRS; CDR2 reads YFSETQ. Trimming shortened V by 4 bases and J by 3 bases, and 10 bases separated the two germline ends. The CDR3 totals 13 residues. The CDR3 loop reads CASSPGLDYGYTF. CDR3 bases: TGCGCCAGCAGCCCGGGGCTGGACTATGGCTACACCTTC.

The chain combines TRBV29-1 with TRBJ2-7, with 11 bases fitting TRBD1. CDR3 size: 15 residues. Germline V gives CDR1 SQVTM, CDR2 ANQGSEA. J was trimmed by 5 bases and V by 4 bases; bases with no gene match: 10. The CDR3 nucleotides read TGCAGCGTTGTCATAATGGGACAGGGGGGCCACGAGCAGTACTTC. Its protein is CSVVIMGQGGHEQYF.

This clonotype was seen more than once but under ten times. The chain couples TRBV9 to TRBJ2-3; TRBD2 is a possible D gene (5 bases). V lost 4 bases to trimming and J lost 4 bases, with 16 bases between them. CDR1 and CDR2 (germline): SGDLS, YYNGEE. The CDR3 loop spans 15 amino acids. The CDR3 DNA reads as TGTGCCAGCAGCACCCGGGGTTCAGGTGCAGATACGCAGTATTTT. Residues: CASSTRGSGADTQYF.

The genes are TRBV5-1 and TRBJ2-2, with TRBD1 identical over 7 bases. Looked up from germline, CDR1 is SGHRS and CDR2 is YFSETQ. V lost 0 bases, J lost 3 bases, and 2 bases stayed unmatched. The CDR3 is 15 residues long. CDR3 nucleotides: TGCGCCAGCAGCTTGGGACAGGGAGACACCGGGGAGCTGTTTTTT. The encoded protein is CASSLGQGDTGELFF.